This T cell receptor (beta chain) derives from a study of T cell changes during pregnancy in multiple sclerosis. Germline V CDR1 and CDR2: SEHNR, FQNEAQ (reference sequence). V lost 5 bases to trimming and J lost 2 bases; unmatched junction nucleotides: 5. The CDR3 is 16 amino acids. This table comes from immunoSEQ multiplex PCR, and its TCRdb copy is limited to in-frame clones, with some not included. Of 45,000 to 60,000 clones listed, 91% are singletons. This receptor was taken from a female donor in good health, enrolled as a control in a pregnancy study. The sample consisted of peripheral blood, taken after pregnancy. This sequence joins TRBV7-9 and TRBJ2-5; 13 bases are shared with TRBD2. This chain's CDR3 is CASSPGLAGSQETQYF. CDR3 bases: TGTGCCAGCAGCCCGGGACTAGCGGGGTCTCAAGAGACCCAGTACTTC. The whole variable domain, filled in from reference TRBV7-9 and TRBJ2-5, reads DTGVSQNPRHKITKRGQNVTFRCDPISEHNRLYWYRQTLGQGPEFLTYFQNEAQLEKSRLLSDRFSAERPKGSFSTLEIQRTEQGDSAMYLCASSPGLAGSQETQYFGPGTRLLVL.